A single sample gave rise to the 19 T cell receptor beta chains below, sequenced in a study of shared clonotypes between healthy human individuals. Sequencing was performed with immunoSEQ multiplex PCR; in TCRdb, only in-frame clones are kept and a portion is missing. The table includes over 2 million clones, about nine tenths detected once. The sequencing sample was made of naive CD4+ T cells from PBMCs. As for subset: CD45RA+ positively selected. These receptors were obtained from a man between 18 and 29 years old in good health. Some clones in this sample may be carry-over from other donors' samples.

This chain connects TRBV6-5 to TRBJ1-1; D ambiguous. The CDR3 is made up of 10 amino acids. V was clipped by 5 bases and J by 7 bases, with 5 bases between them. From germline, CDR1 is MNHEY and CDR2 SVGAGI. The chain's CDR3 is CASSENEAFF. In DNA form, the CDR3 reads TGTGCCAGCAGTGAGAATGAAGCTTTCTTT.

V usage is TRBV6-4 and J usage is TRBJ2-1; 10 nucleotides align to TRBD2. CDR3 length: 17 amino acids. The V and J ends lost 5 bases and 8 bases, in that order; junction bases with no gene match: 15. In germline, CDR1 is MRHNA, CDR2 SNTAGT. The CDR3 loop reads CASSPSWGTSVFHEQFF. DNA for the CDR3: TGTGCCAGCAGTCCCTCTTGGGGGACTAGCGTCTTCCATGAGCAGTTCTTC.

This chain uses TRBV5-4 with TRBJ1-5, with D perhaps matching TRBD1 (6 bases). This CDR3 contains 13 residues. Germline V gives CDR1 SGHNT, CDR2 YYREEE (reference sequence). V lost 5 bases to trimming and J lost 6 bases, with 12 bases between them. The DNA of the CDR3 is TGTGCCAGCAGTCGGGGGCAAGGTCAGCCCCAGCATTTT. Translated: CASSRGQGQPQHF.

V gene TRBV4-2 combines with J gene TRBJ1-2, with D unresolved. Trimming removed 1 base at V and 8 bases at J, with 14 bases between. From germline, CDR1 is LGHNA and CDR2 YNFKEQ. The CDR3 sequence is 14 residues long. The CDR3 region has the DNA TGTGCCAGCAGCCAAGTTACGGCCATAATGGGCTACACCTTC. It codes for CASSQVTAIMGYTF.

In this sample, this clone turned up once. The chain employs TRBV28 and TRBJ1-5, with TRBD1 as a possible D gene (6 bases). This CDR3 comprises 13 residues. Per the germline V gene, CDR1 is MDHEN and CDR2 is SYDVKM. Deletions cut 2 bases from V and 15 bases from J, with 17 bases between. The CDR3 bases are TGTGCCAGCAGTTTAGGGGGCGGGCCGAAGCGGCATTTT. Translating it yields CASSLGGGPKRHF.

The chain links TRBV29-1 to TRBJ2-3; 7 bases map to TRBD1. Germline V gene lookup returns CDR1 SQVTM and CDR2 ANQGSEA. The V and J ends lost 7 bases and 2 bases, in that order; junction bases with no gene match: 3. The CDR3 is 12 amino acids. CDR3 residues: CSARGNTDTQYF. The CDR3 DNA follows: TGCAGCGCCAGGGGGAACACAGATACGCAGTATTTT.

The gene calls are TRBV30 and TRBJ1-1; 7 bases match TRBD1. CDR1 and CDR2 from the germline V gene are GTSNPN and SVGIG (reference sequence). The length of the CDR3 is 12 residues. The J segment lost 10 bases and the V segment lost 0 bases, leaving 5 bases of the junction unmatched. The CDR3 protein is CAWSVKQGIAFF. The CDR3 DNA reads TGTGCCTGGAGTGTAAAACAGGGGATAGCTTTCTTT.

The V call is TRBV11-1, the J call TRBJ2-1, with a tentative D call TRBD2 (5 bases). The germline V gene has CDR1 SGHAT and CDR2 FQDESV (reference sequence). V shed 2 bases and J shed 10 bases, with 18 bases lying between them. This CDR3 region has 15 residues. The DNA of the CDR3 is TGTGCCAGCAGCTTACGACGGGGATTCCCCCTCGAGCAGTTCTTC. This translates into CASSLRRGFPLEQFF.

The chain links TRBV2 to TRBJ2-5, with TRBD2 identical over 10 bases. V lost 7 bases, J lost 5 bases, and 7 bases stayed unmatched. This CDR3 spans 14 amino acids. Germline values: CDR1 SNHLY, CDR2 FYNNEI. CDR3 coding DNA: TGTGCCAGCACCTGGGGACTAGCGCAGGAGACCCAGTACTTC. This translates into CASTWGLAQETQYF.

The chain joins TRBV7-2 to TRBJ2-7; D remains ambiguous. Per germline, CDR1 SGHTA and CDR2 FQGNSA. Trimming pared 1 base from V and 0 bases from J, leaving 13 bases between. CDR3 length: 16 amino acids. Here the CDR3 DNA reads TGTGCCAGCAGCTTAGTCCGTCTAGGGCTCTCCTACGAGCAGTACTTC. The encoded protein is CASSLVRLGLSYEQYF.

V gene TRBV9 combines with J gene TRBJ2-5; 8 bases line up with TRBD1. This CDR3 comprises 14 residues. Unmatched junction bases numbered 2, after V lost 3 bases and J lost 1 base. Germline assignment: CDR1 SGDLS and CDR2 YYNGEE. CDR3 loop: CASSETGVQETQYF. As DNA, the CDR3 is TGTGCCAGCAGCGAGACAGGGGTCCAAGAGACCCAGTACTTC.

CDR3 region: CASSQVAGAVPDTQYF. The CDR3 nucleotides read TGCGCCAGCAGCCAAGTAGCGGGAGCGGTCCCAGATACGCAGTATTTT. V gene TRBV4-1 combines with J gene TRBJ2-3; 9 positions match TRBD2. CDR1 is MGHRA and CDR2 is YSYEKL in the germline V gene. This CDR3 region has 16 residues. Losses at the gene ends were 1 base for V and 4 bases for J; bases not matched to a gene: 6.

The chain combines TRBV5-4 with TRBJ1-4, with D possibly matching TRBD1 (5 bases). CDR1 SGHNT and CDR2 YYREEE come from the germline V gene (reference sequence). Trimming removed 0 bases at V and 4 bases at J, with 10 bases between. The CDR3 totals 15 residues. CDR3: CASSLGGAHNEKLFF. For the CDR3, the DNA is TGTGCCAGCAGCTTGGGAGGGGCCCATAATGAAAAACTGTTTTTT.

Comment on this clone: Other DNA sequences within the sample encode an identical CDR3. The chain couples TRBV15 to TRBJ1-5, with D hard to call. The germline V and J ends were trimmed by 1 base and 9 bases, with 7 bases remaining between them. The CDR3 spans 12 residues. Germline V gene lookup returns CDR1 LNHNV and CDR2 YYDKDF (reference sequence). The DNA for the CDR3 is TGTGCCACCAGCAGAGTCCTTGGGCCCCAGCATTTT. Its translation: CATSRVLGPQHF.

The V and J genes are TRBV4-1 and TRBJ2-7; D might be TRBD1 or TRBD2, each matching 5 bases. Between the trimmed V and J ends, which lost 4 bases and 2 bases, there was a span of 18 bases. This CDR3 comprises 16 residues. Germline CDR1 reads MGHRA; CDR2 reads YSYEKL. DNA for the CDR3: TGCGCCAGCAGCCCCACAAGGGCTAGCAGGGCCTACGAGCAGTACTTC. Amino acid sequence: CASSPTRASRAYEQYF.

The chain links TRBV6-1 to TRBJ2-7; D ambiguous. Per the germline V gene, CDR1 is MNHNS and CDR2 is SASEGT. The CDR3 totals 11 residues. The V end was cut by 10 bases, the J end by 0 bases, with 7 bases between. The CDR3 DNA reads TGTGCCACAATGAGCTCCTACGAGCAGTACTTC. It encodes CATMSSYEQYF.

CDR3 DNA: TGTGCCAGCAGCTCGGACAGGGCACCCCACGAGCAGTACTTC. The encoded protein is CASSSDRAPHEQYF. The genes are TRBV7-6 and TRBJ2-7; TRBD1 matches 8 bases. The CDR3 runs 14 residues. V shed 4 bases, J shed 5 bases, and the junction held 7 bases outside the gene matches. CDR1 and CDR2 (germline): SGHVS, FNYEAQ.

CDR3 nucleotides: TGTGCCATCAGTACCGGGGACAGATTGAACACTGAAGCTTTCTTT. Encoded protein: CAISTGDRLNTEAFF. The chain carries TRBV10-3 and TRBJ1-1, with 7 positions matching TRBD1. The germline V gene has CDR1 ENHRY and CDR2 SYGVKD. There are 15 residues in the CDR3. J lost 0 bases, V lost 5 bases, and 6 bases had no gene match.

CDR3 in DNA: TGTGCCAGCAGTTCGAGACTAGCGGGAGTCGTCGGGGAGCTGTTTTTT. Translation: CASSSRLAGVVGELFF. The V gene is TRBV27, the J gene TRBJ2-2; 12 bases are shared with TRBD2. Germline V gene lookup returns CDR1 MNHEY and CDR2 SMNVEV (reference sequence). Trimming took 4 bases from V and 7 from J; bases not matched to a gene: 7. This CDR3 region has 16 residues.